The rows below give T cell receptor beta chains drawn from one sample of a study of cytomegalovirus exposure and HLA in healthy donors. Assay used: immunoSEQ multiplex PCR; TCRdb lists only in-frame clones, some missing. The data show some 110,000 clones, almost 70% seen once. The sample taken for sequencing was PBMCs. The receptors here all came from a man younger than 45 in good health and CMV-seropositive. Both conserved end residues are part of each CDR3. The D gene is left open where the match is weak. Clone size is shown for a subset of rows, as once, few, many or a class of expanded clone.

CDR3,DNA,V,J,size,D
CASSPGRFRGHNYGYTF,TGTGCCAGCAGTCCCGGACGATTTCGGGGTCATAACTATGGCTACACCTTC,TRBV6-4,TRBJ1-2,.,.
CASTDRRNTEAFF,TGCGCCAGCACCGACAGAAGGAACACTGAAGCTTTCTTT,TRBV4-1,TRBJ1-1,once,.
CAWRTGIGNQPQHF,TGTGCCTGGAGGACAGGGATCGGAAATCAGCCCCAGCATTTT,TRBV30,TRBJ1-5,.,TRBD1
CATHDILREDTDTQYF,TGTGCCACCCACGACATATTGCGGGAGGACACAGATACGCAGTATTTT,TRBV5-6,TRBJ2-3,.,TRBD2
CASSLGAGAVRMPTDTQYF,TGTGCCAGCAGCTTAGGGGCAGGGGCGGTACGGATGCCCACAGATACGCAGTATTTT,TRBV7-9,TRBJ2-3,.,.
CSVRQGRTQYF,TGCAGCGTCAGACAGGGACGGACCCAGTACTTC,TRBV29-1,TRBJ2-5,.,TRBD1
CASSLGTGGRGQPQHF,TGTGCCAGCAGCTTAGGGACAGGGGGTAGGGGGCAGCCCCAGCATTTT,TRBV9,TRBJ1-5,.,TRBD1
CASSFSGSRTDTQYF,TGTGCCAGCAGCTTTAGCGGGAGTAGGACAGATACGCAGTATTTT,TRBV7-2,TRBJ2-3,.,TRBD2
CASSSPDEQYF,TGTGCCAGCAGTTCTCCTGACGAGCAGTACTTC,TRBV6-6,TRBJ2-7,few,.
CASSQERSNHNEQFF,TGCGCCAGCAGCCAAGAGCGATCTAACCACAATGAGCAGTTCTTC,TRBV4-1,TRBJ2-1,.,.